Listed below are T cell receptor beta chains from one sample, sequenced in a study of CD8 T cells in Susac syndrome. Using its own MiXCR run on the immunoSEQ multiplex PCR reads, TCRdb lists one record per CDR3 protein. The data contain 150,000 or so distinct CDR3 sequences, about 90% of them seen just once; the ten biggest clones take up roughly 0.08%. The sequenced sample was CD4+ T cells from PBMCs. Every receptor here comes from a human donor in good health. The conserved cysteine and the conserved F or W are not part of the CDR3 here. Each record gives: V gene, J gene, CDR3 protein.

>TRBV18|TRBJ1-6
ASSYGGRSPLH
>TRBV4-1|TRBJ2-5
ASSQDVRAAETQY
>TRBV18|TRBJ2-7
ASSPGLYEQY
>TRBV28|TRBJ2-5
ASIVGGASGRARQETQY
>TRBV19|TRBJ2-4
ASSPPGHEAKNIQY
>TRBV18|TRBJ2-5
ASADRGQETQY
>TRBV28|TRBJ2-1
ASRPSGNNEQF
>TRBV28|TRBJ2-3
ASSFPRLDTQY
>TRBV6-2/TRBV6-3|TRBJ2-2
ASSSRTKSGELF
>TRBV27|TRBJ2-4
ASSPVGGRGDIQY
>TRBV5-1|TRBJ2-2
ASSLDATSTGELF
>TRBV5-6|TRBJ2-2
ASSSRTGGNAGELF
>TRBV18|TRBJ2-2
AWQARQQGGELF
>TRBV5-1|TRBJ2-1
ASSLLAGGSYNEQF
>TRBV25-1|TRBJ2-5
ASSESADSETQY
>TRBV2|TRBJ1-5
ASTGGASNSNQPQH
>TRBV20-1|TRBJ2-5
SASPLAGVSGETQY
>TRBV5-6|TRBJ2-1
ASRLTGTAYNEQF
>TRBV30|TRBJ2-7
AWSVKQGSPYEQY
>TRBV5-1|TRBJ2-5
ASRTQGSQETQY
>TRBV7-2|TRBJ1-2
ASSLGAGEANYGYT
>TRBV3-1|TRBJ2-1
ASSHVDRGRGQF
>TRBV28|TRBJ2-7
ASTDRPGVEQY
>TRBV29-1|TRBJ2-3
SVHPGGDTQY
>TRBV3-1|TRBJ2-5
ASSQDLRQQETQY
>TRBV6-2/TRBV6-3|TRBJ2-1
ASSGPSEF
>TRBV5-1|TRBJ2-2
ASSGDRPNTGELF
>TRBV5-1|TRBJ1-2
ASSLPATGNYGYT
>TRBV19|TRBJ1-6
ASRSQGSYNSPLH
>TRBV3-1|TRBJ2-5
ASSQYAAQETQY
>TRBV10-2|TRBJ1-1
ASNPGRLMGGNTEAF
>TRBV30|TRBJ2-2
AWSQGPGATNTGELF
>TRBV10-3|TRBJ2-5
ATGLAGEETQY
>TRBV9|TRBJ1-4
ASSARHGVRGGKSEKLF
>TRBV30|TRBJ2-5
AWSVVLQETQY
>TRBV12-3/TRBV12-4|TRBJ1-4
ASSFIDATNEKLF
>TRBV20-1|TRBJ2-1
SASGLAGDHEQF
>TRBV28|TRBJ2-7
ASRPTGYEQY
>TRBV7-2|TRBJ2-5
ASSASGTGRWETQY
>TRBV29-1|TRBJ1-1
SVEVPWRDTEAF
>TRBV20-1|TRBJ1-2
SARIRGHYGYT
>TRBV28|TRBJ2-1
ASSPPTAGGYNEQF
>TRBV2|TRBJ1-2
ASSRDNYGYT
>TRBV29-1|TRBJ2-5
SVEGSRAGETQY
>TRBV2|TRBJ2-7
ASGTSGSGEQY
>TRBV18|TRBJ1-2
ASSPRDRGITYGYT
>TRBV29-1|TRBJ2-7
SVVRSRRDEQY
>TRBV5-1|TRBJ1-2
ASSSEPGPSYGYT
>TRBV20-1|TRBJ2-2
SARGTGGTGELF
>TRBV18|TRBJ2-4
ASSPGQENIQY
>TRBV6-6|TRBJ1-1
ASSGTGKIFTEAF
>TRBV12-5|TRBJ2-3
ASGLTRAATQY
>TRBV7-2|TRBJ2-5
ASSLALAGVETQY
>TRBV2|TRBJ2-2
ASSFLEAGELF
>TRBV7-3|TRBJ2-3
ASSFGRSTDTQY
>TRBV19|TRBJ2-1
ASSIATSGAYNEQF
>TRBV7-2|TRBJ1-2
ASSLDQYSNYGYT
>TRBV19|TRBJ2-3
ASSIQEWDTQY
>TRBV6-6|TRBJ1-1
ASSLQGPTNTEAF
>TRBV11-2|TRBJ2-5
ASSLATLETQY